These 5 T cell receptor beta chains came from one sample sequenced in a study of shared clonotypes between healthy human individuals. Here immunoSEQ multiplex PCR was the method, and the copy in TCRdb shows in-frame clones only, minus some. This sample has 550,000 to 800,000 clones, with 74% found just once. Sequencing input: memory CD4+ T cells sorted from blood. Subset reported: CD45RA-negative fraction. The receptor set was obtained from a woman in her twenties or thirties in good health.

The chain uses TRBV5-1 and TRBJ2-1; 10 bases align to TRBD2. CDR1 is SGHRS and CDR2 is YFSETQ in the germline V gene. V dropped 1 base and J dropped 4; count of bases not matched to a gene: 5. This CDR3 comprises 16 residues. The CDR3 DNA reads TGCGCCAGCAGCTTGATTGTAGCGGGAGGATACAATGAGCAGTTCTTC. Its translation: CASSLIVAGGYNEQFF.

The chain joins TRBV19 to TRBJ2-6; the D gene is possibly TRBD1 (6 bases). The CDR3 is made up of 16 amino acids. The germline V gene has CDR1 LNHDA and CDR2 SQIVND (reference sequence). V was pared by 7 bases and J by 9 bases, with 22 bases between. The CDR3 DNA sequence: TGTGCCAGTACGGGCTCCCCAGGGGCATTCGTCAACGTCCTGACTTTC. This encodes CASTGSPGAFVNVLTF.

The chain carries TRBV6-4 and TRBJ2-7, with D perhaps TRBD1 (6 bases). Germline assignment: CDR1 MRHNA and CDR2 SNTAGT. The CDR3 has 15 amino acids. With 2 bases removed from V and 2 bases from J, the gap between germline ends came to 13 bases. The CDR3 nucleotides read TGTGCCAGCAGTGACCCGACAGGAGCCACCTACGAGCAGTACTTC. Amino acid sequence: CASSDPTGATYEQYF.

The J gene is TRBJ2-7, the V gene TRBV7-2; the D is unclear. The CDR3 consists of 15 residues. CDR1 and CDR2 (germline): SGHTA, FQGNSA. V was pared by 1 base and J by 2 bases, with 12 bases between. CDR3 nucleotide sequence: TGTGCCAGCAGCTTAGGTTCCGACTTAACCTACGAGCAGTACTTC. It encodes CASSLGSDLTYEQYF.

The V and J genes are TRBV9 and TRBJ2-7, with 8 bases matching TRBD2. The V segment lost 9 bases and the J segment 6 bases; nucleotides outside the gene matches: 11. Germline CDR1 and CDR2: SGDLS and YYNGEE. This CDR3 is 13 amino acids long. In DNA form, the CDR3 reads TGTGCCAACCAGCGGGAGTGTAGCCCCGAGCAGTACTTC. Protein product: CANQRECSPEQYF.